This T cell receptor (beta chain) was found in a study of CD8+CD57+ T cells in acquired aplastic anemia. TCR beta VDJ and CDR3 were profiled, and genomic DNA was the template. TCRdb ran MiXCR on the reads and lists one entry per CDR3 protein. The table has some 150,000 distinct CDR3 sequences, over 55% seen once; the top ten hold roughly half. Sequencing was done on patients that had shown CD8+CD57+ cell expansion by flow cytometry. All patients had severe acquired aplastic anemia. Germline V gene lookup returns CDR1 SGHTA and CDR2 FQGNSA. The CDR3 is 14 amino acids. The V gene lost 1 base and the J gene lost 7 bases, with 13 bases spanning the gap.

Sequencing was done on a sample of sorted CD4+, CD8+, or CD8+CD57+ T cells (not recorded which) from PBMCs. The chain uses TRBV7-2 and TRBJ1-1; a weak D match, TRBD1 (6 bases). The sequence was collected from a human donor with aplastic anemia. CDR3 loop: CASSLGGQPNEAFF. In nucleotides, the CDR3 is TGTGCCAGCAGCTTAGGGGGACAACCTAATGAAGCTTTCTTT.